This T cell receptor beta chain is drawn from a study of OX40 agonist ivuxolimab in advanced cancers. Sequenced by immunoSEQ multiplex PCR; TCRdb stores in-frame clones only, minus some. The profile shows fewer than 40,000 clones, approximately 80% of them singletons. General study results and limits: CD4+ and CD8+ blood T cells expanded clonally by week 6 at 0.1 to 3.0 mg/kg.

Germline assignment: CDR1 MNHEY and CDR2 SVGAGI. CDR3 size: 14 residues. J lost 7 bases, V lost 7 bases, and 12 bases had no gene match. The sample holds one count of this clone. The target antigen is unknown. The source material was CD4+ or CD8+ T cells sorted from blood, sampled in a trial of the OX40 agonist ivuxolimab. The V call is TRBV6-5, the J call TRBJ1-2, with 7 bases lining up with TRBD1. The sequence came from an adult with an advanced solid tumor such as melanoma, head and neck, liver or kidney cancer. CDR3 residues: CASTRTGLAGGYTF. In DNA, the CDR3 is TGTGCCAGCACCCGGACAGGCTTAGCGGGTGGCTACACCTTC.